This note documents a single T cell receptor (beta chain) sequence. There is no known antigen for this receptor. No base quality information exists; no much larger clone differs at one position. The library relied on 5' RACE. The sequencer listed for this sample is Illumina HiSeq 2500. The second PCR ran for roughly 7 to 11 cycles and used a J-beta primer mix along with a sample-barcoded 5' primer. Each TCR beta cDNA molecule received a unique molecular identifier from a template-switch 5' adaptor carrying 12 random nucleotides. Each sample yielded at least 2.5 million CDR3-containing paired-end reads. First-strand cDNA synthesis was performed from all RNA using the Mint cDNA synthesis kit, with priming by a TRBC-specific oligonucleotide. Following uracil-DNA glycosylase treatment, all cDNA underwent a first 18-cycle PCR with the universal primers M1SS and BC2_uni_R. In the original analysis: For normalization, 1 million high-quality reads were randomly selected from each sample, with every read carrying a distinct molecular identifier. Reads sharing molecular identifiers were discarded rather than binned into consensus sequences. CDR3 identification, clonotype clustering and error correction used MiTCR with a Q25 quality threshold and the strictest error-elimination algorithm. A nonparametric unseen species model with Euler transformation was used to estimate lower-bound total TCR beta diversity. TCRdb ran its own pipeline on the public reads, namely fastp trimming at Q25 and MiXCR clone calling, and kept in-frame beta chains. Every distinct CDR3 protein forms one entry, paired with its most common genes and DNA. The V and J calls and clone size come from TCRdb's table, not from the authors' own analysis. For this sample the table gives approximately 810,000 distinct CDR3 sequences, of which around 36% were detected only once. The ten largest clones take up 10% to 15% of the sample.

The data originate from a study of blood T cells in healthy people across ages (dated by TCRdb to about 2015). About the full investigation: In model experiments, template switching captured about one uniquely barcoded TCR beta cDNA molecule for every two T cells. The study measured age-related changes in TCR beta repertoire diversity using deep sequencing normalized with unique cDNA molecular identifiers. The donors were divided into four age groups: young (average roughly 17 years), middle-aged (about 40), aged (under 70) and long-lived (about 90). To avoid experimental bias, donors of different ages were randomly spread across the sequencing lanes. Two additional independent replicas of 1 million unique cDNA reads from the same blood draw were analyzed for two donors (one aged 18 to 29 and one aged 80 or older).

The trim is 5 bases for V and 5 bases for J, with a gap of 18 bases between the germline ends. CDR3 length: 15 amino acids, cysteine to phenylalanine. The read is trimmed to its CDR3 DNA, 45 bases read in frame from base 1. The research as a whole found: Because the CMV infection status of the donors was unknown, age-related changes in expanded clonotypes may potentially have been confounded. Compared with the aged group, more naive CD4+ T cells, fewer expanded clones and increased TCR diversity were shown by the long-lived group, suggesting age selection. Estimates of total diversity based on one million sequenced T cells were regarded as lower bounds and as underestimates. As age increased, observed TCR beta diversity per million T cells dropped in a roughly linear way, and a significant reduction was already evident by age roughly 40. Observed TCR beta diversity correlated strongly with the percentage of naive T cells measured by flow cytometry. Because profiling used bulk unsorted PBMCs, naive and antigen-experienced compartments could not be compared conclusively.

Donors were 39 systemically healthy Caucasian individuals from Russia aged 6 to 90 years. Each donor gave 9 to 10 milliliters of peripheral blood, collected into EDTA-treated Vacutainer tubes. Ficoll-Paque density-gradient centrifugation was used to isolate PBMCs, with at least 6.5 million per sample. Total RNA was extracted from PBMCs with Trizol reagent, with at least 5.5 micrograms obtained per sample. The percentages of naive CD45RAhigh/CD27high T cells were determined by flow cytometry on a PBMC aliquot from every donor. This clonotype was sampled from a man in his late teens or twenties in good health. The chain is assembled from TRBV12-3 or TRBV12-4 and TRBJ1-2, with the D gene call left open. The source material was blood. DNA sequence: TGTGCCAGCAGTCCCGGGCTTGAGACTGAGTATGGCTACACCTTC. Translated, this is CASSPGLETEYGYTF.